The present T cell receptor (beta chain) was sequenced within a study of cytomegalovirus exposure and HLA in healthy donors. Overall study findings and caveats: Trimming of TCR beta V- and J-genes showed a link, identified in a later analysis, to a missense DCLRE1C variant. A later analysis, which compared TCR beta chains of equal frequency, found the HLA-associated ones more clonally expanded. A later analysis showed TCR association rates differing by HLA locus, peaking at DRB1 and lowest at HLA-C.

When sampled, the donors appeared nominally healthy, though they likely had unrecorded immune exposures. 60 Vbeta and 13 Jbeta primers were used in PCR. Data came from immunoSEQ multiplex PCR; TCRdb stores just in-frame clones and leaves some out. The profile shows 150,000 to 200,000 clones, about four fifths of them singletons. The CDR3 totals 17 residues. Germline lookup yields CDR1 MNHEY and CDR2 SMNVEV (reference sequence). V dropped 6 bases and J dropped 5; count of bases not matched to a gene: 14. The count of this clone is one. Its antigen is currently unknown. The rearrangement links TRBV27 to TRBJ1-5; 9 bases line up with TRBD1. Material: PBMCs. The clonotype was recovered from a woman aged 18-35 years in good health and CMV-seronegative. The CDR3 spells CASRSKGQGYLDQPQHF. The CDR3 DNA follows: TGTGCCAGCAGGTCAAAGGGACAGGGCTATCTTGATCAGCCCCAGCATTTT.